A single sample is the source of the 21 T cell receptor beta chains below, sequenced in a study of vaccination effects on CD4 cells after COVID-19. These receptors' antigens are unknown. Assay used: immunoSEQ multiplex PCR; TCRdb lists only in-frame clones, some missing. The table includes under 80,000 clones, 78% detected once. With the ViraFEST assay, the study expanded antigen-specific CD4+ T cells using viral peptide pools, then sequenced them. Subsequent to roughly 10 days of culture, CD4+ T cells were isolated. Vaccinated participants had no history of SARS-CoV-2 infection and tested negative for nucleocapsid antibodies. The source was CD4+ T cells from PBMCs cultured with SARS-CoV-2 spike peptides, collected before COVID-19 vaccination. The receptors come from a human donor who received a COVID-19 vaccine.

V gene TRBV5-5 combines with J gene TRBJ2-2, with D possibly matching TRBD1 (6 bases). Germline V gives CDR1 SGHKS, CDR2 YYEKEE (reference sequence). There are 18 residues in the CDR3. V was shortened by 0 bases and J by 2 bases, with 17 bases between the two germline ends. As DNA, the CDR3 is TGTGCCAGCAGCTTGGCTTGGGGAGTGGGGGCTAACACCGGGGAGCTGTTTTTT. It is translated as CASSLAWGVGANTGELFF.

This rearrangement joins TRBV6-4 to TRBJ2-7; 10 bases map to TRBD1. Germline CDR1 MRHNA, CDR2 SNTAGT. The trim removed 0 bases at V and 2 bases at J, leaving 7 bases unmatched. CDR3 length: 17 amino acids. CDR3 loop: CASSDSYGGQGTYEQYV. The CDR3 coding sequence is TGTGCCAGCAGTGACTCCTATGGGGGACAGGGGACCTACGAGCAGTACGTC.

The V call is TRBV6-1, the J call TRBJ2-1; D gene uncertain. This CDR3 region has 16 residues. V was cut by 4 bases and J by 0 bases, with 13 bases left in between. The germline CDR1 and CDR2 sequences are MNHNS and SASEGT. The CDR3 DNA reads TGTGCCAGCAGTGTCGGGCAGACCCTCTCCTACAATGAGCAGTTCTTC. Translated: CASSVGQTLSYNEQFF.

The chain links TRBV5-6 to TRBJ1-2, with 7 bases matching TRBD1. Germline CDR1 SGHDT, CDR2 YYEEEE. The junction had 3 bases not matched to a gene; V was cut back by 4 bases and J by 0 bases. This CDR3 region has 14 residues. CDR3 amino acids: CASSLGQANYGYTF. CDR3 sequence (DNA): TGTGCCAGCAGCCTCGGACAGGCTAACTATGGCTACACCTTC.

This chain connects TRBV25-1 to TRBJ2-6; 7 bases align to TRBD1. The trim removed 4 bases at V and 0 bases at J, leaving 9 bases unmatched. CDR1 and CDR2 from the germline V gene are MGHDK and SYGVNS. CDR3 length: 18 amino acids. CDR3 bases: TGTGCCAGCAGTGGAGACAGGGTGGTGGGCTCTGGGGCCAACGTCCTGACTTTC. It translates to CASSGDRVVGSGANVLTF.

The chain joins TRBV30 to TRBJ1-4; D unclear. Per the germline V gene, CDR1 is GTSNPN and CDR2 is SVGIG (reference sequence). The CDR3 has 15 residues. Trimming shortened V by 0 bases and J by 8 bases, and 16 bases separated the two germline ends. As DNA, the CDR3 is TGTGCCTGGAGTGTACTGACCGTCCCTACGGAAAAACTGTTTTTT. Its protein product is CAWSVLTVPTEKLFF.

The genes are TRBV7-2 and TRBJ2-3; 10 bases match TRBD2. J was trimmed by 5 bases and V by 3 bases; bases with no gene match: 2. The germline gives CDR1 SGHTA, CDR2 FQGNSA. The CDR3 totals 14 residues. CDR3 loop: CASSLGLARDTQYF. The CDR3 DNA reads TGTGCCAGCAGCTTGGGACTAGCGAGAGATACGCAGTATTTT. Complete variable domain (other parts from reference TRBV7-2 and TRBJ2-3): GAGVSQSPSNKVTEKGKDVELRCDPISGHTALYWYRQSLGQGLEFLIYFQGNSAPDKSGLPSDRFSAERTGGSVSTLTIQRTQQEDSAVYLCASSLGLARDTQYFGPGTRLTVL.

The chain uses TRBV6-5 and TRBJ1-3, with D hard to call. V was cut by 6 bases and J by 0 bases, with 9 bases left in between. The CDR3 runs 14 residues. Germline loops: CDR1 MNHEY, CDR2 SVGAGI. CDR3 protein: CASSPANSGNTIYF. CDR3 in DNA: TGTGCCAGCAGCCCCGCCAACTCTGGAAACACCATATATTTT.

The chain joins TRBV29-1 to TRBJ1-1; 8 bases line up with TRBD1. Germline V gene data show CDR1 as SQVTM and CDR2 as ANQGSEA. The CDR3 has 13 amino acids. Germline trimming cut 3 bases from V and 5 bases from J; bases unmatched to any gene: 5. CDR3 sequence (DNA): TGCAGCGTTGAGGGACAGGAGAGTACTGAAGCTTTCTTT. Translation gives CSVEGQESTEAFF.

The table lists this clone with a few counts. For the CDR3, the DNA is TGTGCCAGCAGCCAAGGTGAGGGAAAGAGCACTGAAGCTTTCTTT. Protein product: CASSQGEGKSTEAFF. The chain combines TRBV3-1 (or the pseudogene TRBV3-2) with TRBJ1-1; D remains ambiguous. V lost 1 base to trimming and J lost 4 bases, with 13 bases between them. Germline V gene sequence: CDR1 LGHDT, CDR2 YNNKEL (reference sequence). The CDR3 is 15 amino acids.

V and J are TRBV6-5 and TRBJ1-2; 8 bases are shared with TRBD1. Germline CDR1 is MNHEY and CDR2 is SVGAGI. V lost 6 bases to trimming and J lost 3 bases; unmatched junction nucleotides: 9. The CDR3 covers 15 residues. As DNA, the CDR3 is TGTGCCAGCAGAGCCCTCCCAGGGGGCCACTATGGCTACACCTTC. Translating gives CASRALPGGHYGYTF.

The chain joins TRBV6-1 to TRBJ2-2; D tentatively fits TRBD1 or TRBD2 (5 bases each). Germline CDR1 reads MNHNS; CDR2 reads SASEGT. V dropped 4 bases and J dropped 6 bases, with 18 bases sitting between them. This CDR3 spans 16 amino acids. The CDR3 sequence: CASSAPTRGVPGELFF. The CDR3 nucleotides read TGTGCCAGCAGTGCTCCTACGCGAGGGGTCCCCGGGGAGCTGTTTTTT.

J is TRBJ1-4 and V is TRBV5-1; 8 positions agree with TRBD1. Germline values: CDR1 SGHRS, CDR2 YFSETQ. Trimming removed 5 bases from V and 4 bases from J; junction bases left unmatched: 1. The length of the CDR3 is 13 residues. CDR3 nucleotide sequence: TGCGCCAGCAGGACAGGGGATAATGAAAAACTGTTTTTT. Translated, it gives CASRTGDNEKLFF.

This clone was recorded only once. This rearrangement joins TRBV30 to TRBJ2-4; tentative D call: TRBD1 (5 bases). This CDR3 has 12 residues. Germline V gene data show CDR1 as GTSNPN and CDR2 as SVGIG (reference sequence). V was shortened by 2 bases and J by 9 bases, with 11 bases between the two germline ends. The CDR3 DNA sequence: TGTGCCTGGAGTATGACCCAGGGCATTCAGTACTTC. The encoded protein is CAWSMTQGIQYF.

This clone showed up just once. This chain links TRBV28 with TRBJ1-6; D gene uncertain. The germline V gene has CDR1 MDHEN and CDR2 SYDVKM. With 6 bases removed from V and 12 bases from J, the gap between germline ends came to 12 bases. The CDR3 runs to 12 residues. This CDR3 reads CASSPVGRPLHF. In nucleotides, the CDR3 is TGTGCCAGCAGCCCAGTTGGACGACCCCTCCACTTT.

The rearrangement links TRBV5-6 to TRBJ2-2; TRBD1 agrees at 9 bases. Germline lookup yields CDR1 SGHDT and CDR2 YYEEEE. The junction had 11 bases not matched to a gene; V was cut back by 4 bases and J by 4 bases. This CDR3 region has 17 residues. In DNA form, the CDR3 reads TGTGCCAGCAGCGGCTGGCGGCGACAGGGGGTCACCGGGGAGCTGTTTTTT. Translated, it gives CASSGWRRQGVTGELFF.

This clone has a handful of counts. The V gene is TRBV6-4, the J gene TRBJ2-7; possibly TRBD1 for D (5 bases). V gave up 3 bases and J gave up 1 base, with 10 bases separating them. Germline-derived CDR1 and CDR2 are MRHNA and SNTAGT. The CDR3 loop spans 14 amino acids. The CDR3 loop reads CASSEGDRSYEQYV. For the CDR3, the DNA is TGTGCCAGCAGTGAAGGGGATAGATCCTACGAGCAGTACGTC.

The chain employs TRBV6-5 and TRBJ2-7, with 7 bases identical to TRBD2. The CDR3 is 11 residues long. CDR1 and CDR2 (germline): MNHEY, SVGAGI. The V gene end was trimmed by 5 bases and the J gene end by 12 bases; junction bases not matched to a gene: 7. This CDR3 is CASSTRGEWYV. The CDR3 DNA sequence: TGTGCCAGCAGTACCCGGGGGGAGTGGTACGTC.

The V and J genes are TRBV4-1 and TRBJ2-3, with 10 nucleotides matching TRBD2. Germline CDR1 reads MGHRA; CDR2 reads YSYEKL. CDR3 size: 16 residues. The V segment lost 2 bases and the J segment 3 bases; nucleotides outside the gene matches: 5. Here the CDR3 reads CASSQHSGGMTDTQYF. For the CDR3, the DNA is TGCGCCAGCAGCCAACATAGCGGGGGGATGACAGATACGCAGTATTTT.

This clone was counted a single time. The CDR3 DNA reads as TGTGCCATCAGTAAACTAAATACGCAGTATTTT. Translation gives CAISKLNTQYF. This chain connects TRBV10-3 to TRBJ2-3; D not resolved. V lost 5 bases to trimming and J lost 7 bases, with 7 bases between them. Germline V gives CDR1 ENHRY, CDR2 SYGVKD. The CDR3 contains 11 residues.

A few counts support this clone. This chain links TRBV19 with TRBJ1-1; the D gene is possibly TRBD1 (6 bases). The CDR3 runs to 17 residues. The germline CDR1 and CDR2 sequences are LNHDA and SQIVND (reference sequence). Trimming took off 7 bases at V and 6 bases at J, with 27 bases between the two ends. The CDR3 DNA reads as TGTGCCAGTACATGGGGGCGAAGGGACGTAGTCTTTTCTGAAGCTTTCTTT. It codes for CASTWGRRDVVFSEAFF. Full variable domain (remainder filled in from reference TRBV19 and TRBJ1-1): DGGITQSPKYLFRKEGQNVTLSCEQNLNHDAMYWYRQDPGQGLRLIYYSQIVNDFQKGDIAEGYSVSREKKESFPLTVTSAQKNPTAFYLCASTWGRRDVVFSEAFFGQGTRLTVV.